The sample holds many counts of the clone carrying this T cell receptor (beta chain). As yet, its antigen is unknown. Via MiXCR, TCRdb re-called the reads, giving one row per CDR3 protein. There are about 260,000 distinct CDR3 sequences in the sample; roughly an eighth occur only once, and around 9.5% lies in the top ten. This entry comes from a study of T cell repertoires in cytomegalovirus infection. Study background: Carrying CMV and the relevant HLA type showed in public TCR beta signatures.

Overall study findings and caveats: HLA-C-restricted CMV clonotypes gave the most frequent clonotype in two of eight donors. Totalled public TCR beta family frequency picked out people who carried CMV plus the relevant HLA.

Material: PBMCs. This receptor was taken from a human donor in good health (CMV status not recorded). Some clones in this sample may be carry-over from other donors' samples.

This CDR3 is CSASTGYSGANVLTF. CDR3 nucleotides: TGCAGTGCTAGTACAGGATACTCTGGGGCCAACGTCCTGACTTTC. V and J are TRBV20-1 and TRBJ2-6, with a tentative D call TRBD1 (5 bases). V was clipped by 3 bases and J by 0 bases, with 9 bases between them. The CDR3 consists of 15 residues. Germline V gives CDR1 DFQATT, CDR2 SNEGSKA (reference sequence).